This T cell receptor (beta chain) was recovered during a study of cytotoxic CD8 clonotypes in ibrutinib-treated CLL. Notes on the study in general: Progressing and sustained-remission patients had different sampling times.

The V gene's germline CDR1 is MNHEY and CDR2 SMNVEV (reference sequence). Trimming pared 3 bases from V and 0 bases from J, leaving 5 bases between. The CDR3 spans 13 residues. In the case of this clone: What it binds is not known. The same CDR3 arises from other DNA sequences in this sample as well.

The method was immunoSEQ multiplex PCR; TCRdb's version includes in-frame clones alone and lacks a portion of them. The table lists around 310,000 clones, about 80% of them singletons. The sequenced sample was PBMCs, obtained before ibrutinib treatment. V is TRBV27 and J is TRBJ1-2; D is unclear. This TCR came from a human donor with chronic lymphocytic leukemia. For the CDR3, the DNA is TGTGCCAGCAGTTTCTCAGCTAACTATGGCTACACCTTC. It encodes CASSFSANYGYTF.